This record covers a single T cell receptor beta chain. Antigen: not known. The protocol was immunoSEQ multiplex PCR, while the TCRdb copy is restricted to in-frame clones and leaves out a portion. The repertoire holds 200,000 or so clones, with 80% to 90% as singletons. The sample belongs to a study of T cell responses to AZD1222 COVID-19 vaccine. Study-wide findings and caveats: The study identified only a handful of AZD1222 recipients as seropositive at baseline.

Trimming removed 1 base from V and 1 base from J; junction bases left unmatched: 4. The germline CDR1 and CDR2 sequences are SGHVS and FNYEAQ. The length of the CDR3 is 15 residues. The clonotype was recovered from an adult in good health. The chain carries TRBV7-6 and TRBJ2-7, with 7 positions matching TRBD2. The sequencing here drew on peripheral blood, taken on day 0 of AZD1222 vaccination. In DNA form, the CDR3 reads TGTGCCAGCAGCTTAGGAGGCGGGAGTTCCTACGAGCAGTACTTC. Protein: CASSLGGGSSYEQYF.